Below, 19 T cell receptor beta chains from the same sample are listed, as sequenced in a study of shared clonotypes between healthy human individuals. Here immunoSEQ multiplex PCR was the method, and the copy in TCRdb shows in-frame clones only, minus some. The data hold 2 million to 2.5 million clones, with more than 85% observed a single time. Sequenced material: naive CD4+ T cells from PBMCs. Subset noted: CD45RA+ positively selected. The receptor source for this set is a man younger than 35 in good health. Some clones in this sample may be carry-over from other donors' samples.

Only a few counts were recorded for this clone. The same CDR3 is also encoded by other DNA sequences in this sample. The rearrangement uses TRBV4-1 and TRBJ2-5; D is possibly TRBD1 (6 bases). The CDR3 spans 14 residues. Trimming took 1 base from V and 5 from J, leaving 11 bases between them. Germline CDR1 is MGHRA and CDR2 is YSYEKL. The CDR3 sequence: CASSQVGAGETQYF. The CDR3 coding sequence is TGCGCCAGCAGCCAAGTGGGGGCCGGGGAGACCCAGTACTTC.

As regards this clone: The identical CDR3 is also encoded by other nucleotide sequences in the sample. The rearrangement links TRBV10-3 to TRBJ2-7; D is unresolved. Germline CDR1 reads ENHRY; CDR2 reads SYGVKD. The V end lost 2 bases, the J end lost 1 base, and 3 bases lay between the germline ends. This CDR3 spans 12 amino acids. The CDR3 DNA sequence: TGTGCCATCAGTGAGGGTTCCTACGAGCAGTACTTC. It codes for CAISEGSYEQYF.

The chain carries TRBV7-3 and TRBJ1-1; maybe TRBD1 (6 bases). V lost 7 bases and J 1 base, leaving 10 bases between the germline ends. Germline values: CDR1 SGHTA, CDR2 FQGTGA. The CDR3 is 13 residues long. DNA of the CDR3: TGTGCCAGCAAGAGACAGGAGAACACTGAAGCTTTCTTT. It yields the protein CASKRQENTEAFF.

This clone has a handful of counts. CDR3 sequence reads: CASSSGTAGNQPQHF. The CDR3 DNA is TGCGCCAGCAGCTCCGGGACGGCCGGCAATCAGCCCCAGCATTTT. The chain uses TRBV5-1 and TRBJ1-5; TRBD1 might be the D (5 bases). Germline V gene sequence: CDR1 SGHRS, CDR2 YFSETQ. The CDR3 has 15 residues. V lost 3 bases to trimming and J lost 2 bases, with 12 bases between them.

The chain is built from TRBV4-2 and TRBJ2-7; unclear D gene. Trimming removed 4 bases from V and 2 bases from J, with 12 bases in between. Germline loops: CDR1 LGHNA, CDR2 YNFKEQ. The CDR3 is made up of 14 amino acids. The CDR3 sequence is CASSRFSGTYEQYF. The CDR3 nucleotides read TGTGCCAGCAGCCGATTCTCCGGTACCTACGAGCAGTACTTC.

The CDR3 region is CASSATSGRATGTDTQYF. The CDR3 nucleotides read TGTGCCAGCAGCGCCACTAGCGGGAGGGCCACCGGCACAGATACGCAGTATTTT. The chain has TRBV7-9 and TRBJ2-3; 13 bases align to TRBD2. Germline V gene lookup returns CDR1 SEHNR and CDR2 FQNEAQ (reference sequence). CDR3 length: 18 residues. V trimming: 5 bases; J trimming: 1 base; junction bases outside the gene matches: 9.

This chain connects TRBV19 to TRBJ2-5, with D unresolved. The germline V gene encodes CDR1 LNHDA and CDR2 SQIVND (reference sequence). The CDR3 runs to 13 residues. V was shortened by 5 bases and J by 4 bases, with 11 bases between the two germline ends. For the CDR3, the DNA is TGTGCCAGTAGTTATCGTTCAGGAGAGACCCAGTACTTC. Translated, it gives CASSYRSGETQYF. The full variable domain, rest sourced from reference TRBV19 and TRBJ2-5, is DGGITQSPKYLFRKEGQNVTLSCEQNLNHDAMYWYRQDPGQGLRLIYYSQIVNDFQKGDIAEGYSVSREKKESFPLTVTSAQKNPTAFYLCASSYRSGETQYFGPGTRLLVL.

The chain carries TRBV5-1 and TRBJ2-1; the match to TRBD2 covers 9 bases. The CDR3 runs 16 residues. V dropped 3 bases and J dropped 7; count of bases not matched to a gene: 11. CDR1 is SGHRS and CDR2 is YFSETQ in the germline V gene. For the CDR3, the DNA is TGCGCCAGCAGCTGGGCCAGCGGGAGGTTGGGGAATGAGCAGTTCTTC. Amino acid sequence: CASSWASGRLGNEQFF.

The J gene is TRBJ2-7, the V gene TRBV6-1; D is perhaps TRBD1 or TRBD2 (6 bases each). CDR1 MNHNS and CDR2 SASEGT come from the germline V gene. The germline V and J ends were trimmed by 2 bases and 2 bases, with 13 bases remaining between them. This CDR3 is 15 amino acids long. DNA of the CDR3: TGTGCCAGCAGTGAATCTCCGGGGGCAACCTACGAGCAGTACTTC. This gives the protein CASSESPGATYEQYF.

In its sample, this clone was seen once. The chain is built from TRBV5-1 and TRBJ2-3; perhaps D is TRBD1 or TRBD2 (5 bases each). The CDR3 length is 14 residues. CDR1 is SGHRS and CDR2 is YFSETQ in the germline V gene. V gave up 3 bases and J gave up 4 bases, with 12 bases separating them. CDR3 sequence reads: CASSSDWTPDTQYF. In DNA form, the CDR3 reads TGCGCCAGCAGCTCGGACTGGACACCAGATACGCAGTATTTT. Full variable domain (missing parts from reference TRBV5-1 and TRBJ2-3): KAGVTQTPRYLIKTRGQQVTLSCSPISGHRSVSWYQQTPGQGLQFLFEYFSETQRNKGNFPGRFSGRQFSNSRSEMNVSTLELGDSALYLCASSSDWTPDTQYFGPGTRLTVL.

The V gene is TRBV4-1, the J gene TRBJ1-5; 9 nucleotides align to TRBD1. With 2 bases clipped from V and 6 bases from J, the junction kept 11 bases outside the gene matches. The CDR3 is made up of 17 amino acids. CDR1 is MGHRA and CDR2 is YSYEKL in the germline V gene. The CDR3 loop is CASSQPGTGMVGQPQHF. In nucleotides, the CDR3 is TGCGCCAGCAGCCAACCCGGGACAGGGATGGTCGGTCAGCCCCAGCATTTT.

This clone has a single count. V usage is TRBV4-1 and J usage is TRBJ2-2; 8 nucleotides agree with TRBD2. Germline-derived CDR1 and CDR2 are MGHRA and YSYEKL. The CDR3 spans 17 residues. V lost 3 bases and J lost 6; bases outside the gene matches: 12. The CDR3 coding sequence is TGCGCCAGCAGCCAGGGTCCGCAGCGGGAGTGGTCCGGGGAGCTGTTTTTT. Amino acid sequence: CASSQGPQREWSGELFF.

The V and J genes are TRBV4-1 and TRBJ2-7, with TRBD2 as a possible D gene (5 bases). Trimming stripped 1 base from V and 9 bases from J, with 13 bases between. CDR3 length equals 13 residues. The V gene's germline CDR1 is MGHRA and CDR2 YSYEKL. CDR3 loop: CASSQVGGVGQYF. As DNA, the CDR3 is TGCGCCAGCAGCCAAGTTGGAGGAGTAGGGCAGTACTTC.

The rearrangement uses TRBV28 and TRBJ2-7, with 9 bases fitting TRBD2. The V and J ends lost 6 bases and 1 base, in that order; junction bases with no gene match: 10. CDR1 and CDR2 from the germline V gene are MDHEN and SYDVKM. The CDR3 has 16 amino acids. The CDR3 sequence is CASRRTSDYLSYEQYF. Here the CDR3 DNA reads TGTGCCAGCAGACGGACTAGCGACTACTTATCCTACGAGCAGTACTTC.

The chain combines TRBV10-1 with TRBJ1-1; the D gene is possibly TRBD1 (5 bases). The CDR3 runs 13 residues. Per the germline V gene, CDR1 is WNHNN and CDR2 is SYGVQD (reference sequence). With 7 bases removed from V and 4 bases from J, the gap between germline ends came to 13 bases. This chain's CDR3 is CASKYGRGTEAFF. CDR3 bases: TGCGCCAGCAAATACGGTAGGGGCACTGAAGCTTTCTTT.

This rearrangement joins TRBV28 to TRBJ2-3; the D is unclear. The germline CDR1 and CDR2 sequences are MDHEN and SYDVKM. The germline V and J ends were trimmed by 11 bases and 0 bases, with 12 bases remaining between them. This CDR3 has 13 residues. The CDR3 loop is CALSRQSTDTQYF. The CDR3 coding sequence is TGTGCCCTATCACGGCAGAGCACAGATACGCAGTATTTT.

The CDR3 is CASRTYEGARSAFF. In DNA form, the CDR3 reads TGCGCCAGCAGGACCTACGAGGGGGCGCGGTCGGCTTTCTTT. The chain uses TRBV5-1 and TRBJ1-1; 7 bases align to TRBD1. Losses at the gene ends were 5 bases for V and 11 bases for J; bases not matched to a gene: 15. The CDR3 extends over 14 amino acids. Germline CDR1 reads SGHRS; CDR2 reads YFSETQ.

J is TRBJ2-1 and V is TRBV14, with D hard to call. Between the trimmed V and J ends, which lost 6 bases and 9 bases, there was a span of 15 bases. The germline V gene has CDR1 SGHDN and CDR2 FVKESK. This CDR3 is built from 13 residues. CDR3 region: CASSQDVLREQFF. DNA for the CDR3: TGTGCCAGCAGTCAGGACGTTCTTCGTGAGCAGTTCTTC.

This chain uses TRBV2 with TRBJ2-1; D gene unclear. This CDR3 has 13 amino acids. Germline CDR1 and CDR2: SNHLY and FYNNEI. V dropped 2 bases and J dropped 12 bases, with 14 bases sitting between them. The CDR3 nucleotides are TGTGCCAGCAGTGAAAGTCGGCTGCCTGTGCAGTTCTTC. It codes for CASSESRLPVQFF. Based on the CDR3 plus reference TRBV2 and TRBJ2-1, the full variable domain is EPEVTQTPSHQVTQMGQEVILRCVPISNHLYFYWYRQILGQKVEFLVSFYNNEISEKSEIFDDQFSVERPDGSNFTLKIRSTKLEDSAMYFCASSESRLPVQFFGPGTRLTVL.